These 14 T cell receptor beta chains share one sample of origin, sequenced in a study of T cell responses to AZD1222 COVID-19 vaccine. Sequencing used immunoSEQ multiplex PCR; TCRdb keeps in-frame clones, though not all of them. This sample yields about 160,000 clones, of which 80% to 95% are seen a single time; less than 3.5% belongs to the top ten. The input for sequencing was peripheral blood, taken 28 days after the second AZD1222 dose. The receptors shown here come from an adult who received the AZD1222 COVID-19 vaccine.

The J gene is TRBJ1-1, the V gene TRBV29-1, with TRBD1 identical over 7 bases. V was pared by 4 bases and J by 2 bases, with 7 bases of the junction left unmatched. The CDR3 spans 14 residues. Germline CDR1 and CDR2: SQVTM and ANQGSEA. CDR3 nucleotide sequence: TGCAGCGTTGCAAGACAGGGCGTAAACACTGAAGCTTTCTTT. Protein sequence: CSVARQGVNTEAFF.

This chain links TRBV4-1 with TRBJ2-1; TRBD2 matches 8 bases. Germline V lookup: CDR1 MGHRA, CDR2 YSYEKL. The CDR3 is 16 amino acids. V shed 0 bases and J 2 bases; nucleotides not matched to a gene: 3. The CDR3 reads CASSQDPAGAYNEQFF. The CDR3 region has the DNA TGCGCCAGCAGCCAAGATCCAGCGGGAGCCTACAATGAGCAGTTCTTC.

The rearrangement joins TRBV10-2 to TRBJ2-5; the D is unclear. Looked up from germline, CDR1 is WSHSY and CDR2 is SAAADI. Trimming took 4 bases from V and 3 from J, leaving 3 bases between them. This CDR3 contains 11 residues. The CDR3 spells CASSGEETQYF. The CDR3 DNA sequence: TGCGCCAGCAGTGGGGAAGAGACCCAGTACTTC.

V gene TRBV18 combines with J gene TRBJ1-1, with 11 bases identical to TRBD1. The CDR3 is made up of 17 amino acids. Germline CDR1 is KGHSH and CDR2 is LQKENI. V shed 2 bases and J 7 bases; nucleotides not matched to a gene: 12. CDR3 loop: CASSPIGQGARNGEAFF. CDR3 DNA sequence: TGTGCCAGCTCACCAATCGGACAGGGGGCGCGGAATGGTGAAGCTTTCTTT. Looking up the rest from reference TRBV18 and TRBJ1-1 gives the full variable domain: NAGVMQNPRHLVRRRGQEARLRCSPMKGHSHVYWYRQLPEEGLKFMVYLQKENIIDESGMPKERFSAEFPKEGPSILRIQQVVRGDSAAYFCASSPIGQGARNGEAFFGQGTRLTVV.

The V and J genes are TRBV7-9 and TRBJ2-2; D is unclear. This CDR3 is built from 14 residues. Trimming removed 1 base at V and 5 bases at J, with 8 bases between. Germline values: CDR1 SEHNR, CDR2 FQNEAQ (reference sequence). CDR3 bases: TGTGCCAGCAGCTTAGTCGGCCGGACCGGGGAGCTGTTTTTT. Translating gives CASSLVGRTGELFF. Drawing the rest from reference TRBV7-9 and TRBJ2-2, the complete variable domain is DTGVSQNPRHKITKRGQNVTFRCDPISEHNRLYWYRQTLGQGPEFLTYFQNEAQLEKSRLLSDRFSAERPKGSFSTLEIQRTEQGDSAMYLCASSLVGRTGELFFGEGSRLTVL.

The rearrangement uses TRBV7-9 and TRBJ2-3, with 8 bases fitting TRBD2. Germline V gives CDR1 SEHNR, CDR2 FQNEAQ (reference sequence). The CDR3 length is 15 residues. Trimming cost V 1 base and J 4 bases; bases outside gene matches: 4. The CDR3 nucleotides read TGTGCCAGCAGCTTAGACAGCGGGAGTCCAGATACGCAGTATTTT. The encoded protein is CASSLDSGSPDTQYF.

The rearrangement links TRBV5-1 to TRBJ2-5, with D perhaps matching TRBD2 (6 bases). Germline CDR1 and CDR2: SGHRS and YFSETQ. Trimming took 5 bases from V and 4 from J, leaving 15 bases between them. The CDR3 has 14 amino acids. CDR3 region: CASREGPPPETQYF. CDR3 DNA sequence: TGCGCCAGCAGGGAGGGACCGCCCCCAGAGACCCAGTACTTC.

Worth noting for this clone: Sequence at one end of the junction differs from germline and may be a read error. In nucleotides, the CDR3 is TGTGCCAGCAGTGAAAGGGTTGTGAAGACTCAGTACTTC. This translates into CASSERVVKTQYF. The chain combines TRBV2 with TRBJ2-5, with D hard to call. Germline loops: CDR1 SNHLY, CDR2 FYNNEI. The CDR3 consists of 13 residues.

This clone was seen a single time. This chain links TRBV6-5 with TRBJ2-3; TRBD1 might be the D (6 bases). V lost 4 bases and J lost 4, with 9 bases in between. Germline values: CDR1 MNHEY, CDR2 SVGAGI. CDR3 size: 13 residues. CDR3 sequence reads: CASSWDISDTQYF. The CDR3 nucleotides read TGTGCCAGCAGTTGGGACATATCAGATACGCAGTATTTT.

CDR3 amino acids: CASIGQLYSNQPQHF. In DNA form, the CDR3 reads TGTGCCAGTATAGGGCAGCTTTATAGCAATCAGCCCCAGCATTTT. The chain has TRBV19 and TRBJ1-5; D is unclear. The CDR3 has 15 amino acids. The ends were cut back, 7 bases at V and 0 bases at J, with 13 bases in the middle. The germline V gene has CDR1 LNHDA and CDR2 SQIVND (reference sequence).

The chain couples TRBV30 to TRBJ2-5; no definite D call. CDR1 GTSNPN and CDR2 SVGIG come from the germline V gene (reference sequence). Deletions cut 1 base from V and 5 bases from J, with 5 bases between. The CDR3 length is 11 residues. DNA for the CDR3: TGTGCCTGGAGTGAGGTGGAGACCCAGTACTTC. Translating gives CAWSEVETQYF.

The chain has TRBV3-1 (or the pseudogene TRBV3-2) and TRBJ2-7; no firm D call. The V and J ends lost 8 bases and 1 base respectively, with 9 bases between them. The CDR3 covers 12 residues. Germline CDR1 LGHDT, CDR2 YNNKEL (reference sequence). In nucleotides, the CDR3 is TGTGCCAGCTGCGGCGTATCCTACGAGCAGTACTTC. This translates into CASCGVSYEQYF.

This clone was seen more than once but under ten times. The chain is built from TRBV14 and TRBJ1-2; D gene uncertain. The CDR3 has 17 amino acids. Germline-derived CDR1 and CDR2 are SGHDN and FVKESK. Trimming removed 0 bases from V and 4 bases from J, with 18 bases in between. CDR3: CASSQDLGYSNGYGYTF. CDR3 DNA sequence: TGTGCCAGCAGCCAAGATCTAGGCTATTCTAACGGCTATGGCTACACCTTC.

CDR3: CASSMVPEMDSPLHF. CDR3 coding DNA: TGTGCCAGTAGTATGGTTCCGGAAATGGATTCACCCCTCCACTTT. This chain joins TRBV19 and TRBJ1-6; D unclear. The CDR3 runs 15 residues. The germline V and J ends were trimmed by 3 bases and 8 bases, with 14 bases remaining between them. Germline lookup yields CDR1 LNHDA and CDR2 SQIVND (reference sequence).